The rows below give T cell receptor beta chains drawn from one sample of a study of T cell responses to AZD1222 COVID-19 vaccine. TCRdb keeps only in-frame clones here, not all; method: immunoSEQ multiplex PCR. The table lists 110,000 to 150,000 clones, about 93% of them singletons. The sequences come from peripheral blood, collected on day 0 of AZD1222 vaccination. These TCRs come from an adult in good health. CDR3s include the opening cysteine and the closing phenylalanine or tryptophan. The D gene is left open where the match is weak. Size is omitted from some rows. Given values are once, few, many or a class for expanded clones.

>.|TRBJ2-3|TRBV7-2|.
CASSLVSGSTDTQYF
TGTGCCAGCAGCTTAGTTAGCGGTAGCACAGATACGCAGTATTTT
>TRBD1|TRBJ1-2|TRBV6-5|.
CASSPGGGGYTF
TGTGCCAGCAGTCCAGGGGGAGGTGGCTACACCTTC
>.|TRBJ1-1|TRBV10-1|.
CASSRGRGGGVNTEAFF
TGCGCCAGCAGTCGAGGGAGGGGCGGAGGGGTGAACACTGAAGCTTTCTTT
>TRBD1|TRBJ2-1|TRBV5-1|once
CASSLALRQGENEQFF
TGCGCCAGCAGCTTGGCCCTCAGACAGGGTGAGAATGAGCAGTTCTTC
>TRBD2|TRBJ2-2|TRBV25-1|.
CASSLLAGGTGELFF
TGTGCCAGCAGTTTACTAGCGGGGGGCACCGGGGAGCTGTTTTTT
>.|TRBJ2-7|TRBV5-4|.
CASSYGGDSYEQYF
TGTGCCAGCAGCTACGGGGGAGACTCCTACGAGCAGTACTTC
>TRBD2|TRBJ2-1|TRBV28|.
CASSDPTLADSYNEQFF
TGTGCCAGCAGTGACCCCACTCTAGCGGACTCCTACAATGAGCAGTTCTTC
>.|TRBJ1-5|TRBV27|.
CASSAALNLRNQPQHF
TGTGCCAGCAGTGCCGCTCTAAACTTGCGCAATCAGCCCCAGCATTTT
>.|TRBJ2-7|TRBV28|.
CASSLYLQGGQYF
TGTGCCAGCAGTTTATACCTTCAAGGCGGGCAGTACTTC
>.|TRBJ1-3|TRBV18|once
CASSTGGPASGNTIYF
TGTGCCAGCTCGACGGGCGGGCCCGCATCTGGAAACACCATATATTTT
>TRBD2|TRBJ2-7|TRBV4-1|.
CASSQWLAGPKEQYF
TGCGCCAGCAGCCAGTGGCTAGCGGGTCCTAAGGAGCAGTACTTC
>.|TRBJ1-1|TRBV28|.
CASSLFVENTEAFF
TGTGCCAGCAGTTTGTTCGTGGAGAACACTGAAGCTTTCTTT
>TRBD1|TRBJ1-5|TRBV30|.
CAWRQGVGNQPQHF
TGTGCCTGGAGACAGGGGGTTGGCAATCAGCCCCAGCATTTT
>.|TRBJ2-1|TRBV5-6|few
CASSLSPGSSYNEQFF
TGTGCCAGCAGCTTGTCTCCCGGGAGCTCCTACAATGAGCAGTTCTTC
>.|TRBJ2-3|TRBV9|.
CASSGREITDTQYF
TGTGCCAGCAGCGGCCGGGAGATTACAGATACGCAGTATTTT
>TRBD1|TRBJ1-5|TRBV19|few
CASSEDRENQPQHF
TGTGCCAGTAGTGAGGACAGGGAGAATCAGCCCCAGCATTTT
>.|TRBJ2-7|TRBV24-1|.
CATSEKKDTVSGREQYF
TGTGCCACCAGTGAAAAAAAGGACACGGTAAGTGGACGCGAGCAGTACTTC
>.|TRBJ1-2|TRBV12-3/TRBV12-4|.
CASSPTNYGYTF
TGTGCCAGCAGTCCTACTAACTATGGCTACACCTTC
>.|TRBJ1-1|TRBV6-5|once
CASSYGQEFTEAFF
TGTGCCAGCAGTTACGGGCAGGAGTTCACTGAAGCTTTCTTT
>TRBD1|TRBJ2-6|TRBV28|.
CASSFGAGGSGANVLTF
TGTGCCAGCAGTTTTGGGGCAGGGGGCTCTGGGGCCAACGTCCTGACTTTC
>.|TRBJ1-2|TRBV21-1|once
CASSGRRVKVANYGYTF
TGTGCCAGCAGCGGCCGTCGGGTAAAGGTAGCTAACTATGGCTACACCTTC
>.|TRBJ1-5|TRBV7-9|.
CASSPPGNQPQHF
TGTGCCAGCAGCCCCCCCGGCAATCAGCCCCAGCATTTT
>.|TRBJ2-7|TRBV19|.
CASSNLLEGAYEQYF
TGTGCCAGTAGTAACCTACTGGAGGGGGCCTACGAGCAGTACTTC
>.|TRBJ1-5|TRBV2|.
CASSENSNQPQHF
TGTGCCAGCAGTGAGAATAGCAATCAGCCCCAGCATTTT
>.|TRBJ1-2|TRBV18|.
CASSPIRPTAARMYGYTF
TGTGCCAGCTCACCAATTCGCCCCACGGCCGCTCGGATGTATGGCTACACCTTC
>TRBD1|TRBJ2-1|TRBV5-4|once
CASSFPQGAEQFF
TGTGCCAGCAGCTTTCCTCAGGGGGCTGAGCAGTTCTTC
>TRBD2|TRBJ2-3|TRBV5-1|.
CASRREGKDTQYF
TGCGCCAGCAGGCGGGAGGGGAAGGATACGCAGTATTTT
>.|TRBJ1-5|TRBV5-8|few
CASSSRISPQHF
TGTGCCAGCAGCTCCCGGATCAGCCCCCAGCATTTT
>.|TRBJ1-4|TRBV15|.
CATSRSTNEKLFF
TGTGCCACCAGCCGATCAACTAATGAAAAACTGTTTTTT
>.|TRBJ1-2|TRBV5-6|.
CASSLWAGYGYTF
TGTGCCAGCAGCCTGTGGGCCGGTTATGGCTACACCTTC
>TRBD1|TRBJ2-3|TRBV7-3|.
CASSDTGTVTDTQYF
TGTGCCAGCAGTGATACCGGGACAGTCACAGATACGCAGTATTTT
>.|TRBJ2-5|TRBV7-2|.
CASSLRGRYQETQYF
TGTGCCAGCAGCTTGAGGGGCCGATACCAAGAGACCCAGTACTTC
>TRBD2|TRBJ2-7|TRBV10-3|.
CAISEKLAGVENYEQYF
TGTGCCATCAGTGAAAAACTAGCGGGAGTTGAAAACTACGAGCAGTACTTC
>.|TRBJ1-1|TRBV9|.
CASSPPSDTEAFF
TGTGCCAGCAGCCCCCCATCGGACACTGAAGCTTTCTTT
>TRBD1|TRBJ2-2|TRBV10-3|.
CAISDQTRQGSSGELFF
TGTGCCATCAGTGATCAGACGCGACAGGGAAGTTCCGGGGAGCTGTTTTTT
>.|TRBJ1-2|TRBV6-5|.
CASKDRDRGGYTF
TGTGCCAGCAAAGACCGGGACCGGGGTGGCTACACCTTC
>.|TRBJ2-2|TRBV27|.
CASSLVGGELFF
TGTGCCAGCAGTTTGGTTGGCGGGGAGCTGTTTTTT
>.|TRBJ2-1|TRBV19|.
CASSRGASQFF
TGTGCCAGTAGTAGAGGTGCTTCGCAGTTCTTC
>.|TRBJ1-1|TRBV6-5|.
CASSLQGVPEAFF
TGTGCCAGCAGTCTCCAAGGAGTCCCTGAAGCTTTCTTT
>TRBD2|TRBJ2-1|TRBV27|.
CASSPGRANNEQFF
TGTGCCAGCAGCCCCGGGAGGGCCAACAATGAGCAGTTCTTC
>.|TRBJ1-2|TRBV30|.
CALGQGYTF
TGTGCCCTGGGTCAAGGCTACACCTTC
>.|TRBJ2-7|TRBV14|.
CASSPDFRTLEQYF
TGTGCCAGCAGCCCGGACTTCCGCACACTTGAGCAGTACTTC
>.|TRBJ1-2|TRBV5-1|.
CASSLEGRNYGYTF
TGCGCCAGCAGCTTGGAGGGGAGAAACTATGGCTACACCTTC
>TRBD2|TRBJ2-7|TRBV6-5|.
CASSPQTADSGEYF
TGTGCCAGCAGTCCCCAGACCGCCGACAGCGGGGAGTACTTC
>TRBD2|TRBJ2-5|TRBV9|.
CASSVGGLAGAGQETQYF
TGTGCCAGCAGCGTAGGGGGACTAGCGGGAGCGGGGCAAGAGACCCAGTACTTC
>.|TRBJ1-6|TRBV11-2|.
CASSSGLPSSPLHF
TGTGCCAGCAGCTCGGGACTGCCTAGTTCACCCCTCCACTTT
>.|TRBJ1-2|TRBV30|.
CAWSVGVDYGYTF
TGTGCCTGGAGTGTAGGGGTAGACTATGGCTACACCTTC
>.|TRBJ2-6|TRBV11-2|.
CASSLGGLSGANVLTF
TGTGCCAGCAGCTTAGGGGGCCTATCTGGGGCCAACGTCCTGACTTTC